The 27 T cell receptor beta chains below were found in one sample sequenced in a study of OX40 agonist ivuxolimab in advanced cancers. Generated by immunoSEQ multiplex PCR, the TCRdb table keeps only in-frame clones and is missing some. The sample has some 15,000 clones, 70% to 80% seen once. Sequencing was performed on CD4+ or CD8+ T cells sorted from blood, taken in a trial of the OX40 agonist ivuxolimab. Source of these receptors: an adult with an advanced solid tumor such as melanoma, head and neck, liver or kidney cancer.

The gene calls are TRBV30 and TRBJ2-7, with no clear D. Trimming shortened V by 4 bases and J by 7 bases, and 17 bases separated the two germline ends. Germline CDR1 is GTSNPN and CDR2 is SVGIG (reference sequence). The CDR3 runs 13 residues. For the CDR3, the DNA is TGTGCCTGGAACGAACTTTCCCCGTCGGAGCAGTACTTC. Its protein product is CAWNELSPSEQYF.

V is TRBV29-1 and J is TRBJ2-1; perhaps TRBD1 as D (5 bases). The CDR3 runs to 11 residues. V was clipped by 4 bases and J by 9 bases, with 10 bases between them. Germline CDR1 and CDR2: SQVTM and ANQGSEA. The CDR3 spells CSVVRVCEQFF. In nucleotides, the CDR3 is TGCAGCGTTGTCAGGGTATGTGAGCAGTTCTTC.

The rearrangement uses TRBV2 and TRBJ2-7; D ambiguous. The CDR3 runs to 13 residues. V was cut by 4 bases and J by 2 bases, with 9 bases left in between. Germline V CDR1 and CDR2: SNHLY, FYNNEI. The CDR3 nucleotides read TGTGCCAGCAGTGGGGCAGCAACCTACGAGCAGTACTTC. Translated: CASSGAATYEQYF.

This clone was counted once. This chain connects TRBV4-1 to TRBJ2-1; D unresolved. The ends were cut back, 2 bases at V and 8 bases at J, with 13 bases in the middle. Germline CDR1 MGHRA, CDR2 YSYEKL. This CDR3 is built from 14 residues. The CDR3 region is CASSQKPNPDEQFF. CDR3 in DNA: TGCGCCAGCAGCCAAAAACCCAACCCCGATGAGCAGTTCTTC.

Judged by abundance, this clone is medium-sized (0.01 to 0.1%). The chain employs TRBV6-1 and TRBJ1-2; D gene ambiguous. CDR3 length: 16 amino acids. V lost 3 bases and J 3 bases, leaving 17 bases between the germline ends. Germline assignment: CDR1 MNHNS and CDR2 SASEGT. Here the CDR3 DNA reads TGTGCCAGCAGTGATTCAGTTTGGGCTTCCGACTATGGCTACACCTTC. Its translation is CASSDSVWASDYGYTF.

This clone showed up just once. The CDR3 nucleotides are TGTGCCAGCAGCGCAGGACTAGCGGGAACAGATACGCAGTATTTT. This encodes CASSAGLAGTDTQYF. The genes are TRBV25-1 and TRBJ2-3; TRBD2 matches 12 bases. The CDR3 is 15 amino acids. The trim removed 6 bases at V and 3 bases at J, leaving 4 bases unmatched. Germline CDR1 is MGHDK and CDR2 is SYGVNS.

This clone is hyperexpanded in the sample. Other DNA sequences in this sample translate to the same CDR3. The chain recombines TRBV28 with TRBJ1-5; D unresolved. The CDR3 extends over 10 amino acids. The germline CDR1 and CDR2 sequences are MDHEN and SYDVKM. V was clipped by 8 bases and J by 5 bases, with 4 bases between them. Written as DNA, the CDR3 is TGTGCCAGCCACGATCAGCCCCAGCATTTT. Its protein product is CASHDQPQHF.

This chain connects TRBV9 to TRBJ2-7; 12 nucleotides align to TRBD2. V trimming: 0 bases; J trimming: 6 bases; junction bases outside the gene matches: 1. This CDR3 is built from 14 residues. The germline V gene encodes CDR1 SGDLS and CDR2 YYNGEE. The chain's CDR3 is CASSVEGLAGEQYF. The CDR3, as DNA: TGTGCCAGCAGCGTAGAGGGACTAGCGGGCGAGCAGTACTTC.

The V call is TRBV7-9, the J call TRBJ2-5; no clear D. The CDR3 extends over 13 amino acids. The germline V gene has CDR1 SEHNR and CDR2 FQNEAQ (reference sequence). V lost 2 bases and J 5 bases, leaving 9 bases between the germline ends. CDR3 region: CASSLRSEETQYF. DNA for the CDR3: TGTGCCAGCAGCTTACGGTCGGAGGAGACCCAGTACTTC.

This clone was detected only once. The V and J genes are TRBV28 and TRBJ1-1; D perhaps matches TRBD1 (6 bases). Trimming removed 6 bases from V and 0 bases from J, with 14 bases in between. CDR1 is MDHEN, CDR2 SYDVKM, per germline. The CDR3 consists of 15 residues. The CDR3 sequence is CASRVKGGLNTEAFF. CDR3 coding DNA: TGTGCCAGCAGGGTCAAGGGGGGACTGAACACTGAAGCTTTCTTT.

This chain links TRBV19 with TRBJ2-2; tentative D call: TRBD2 (6 bases). Trimming removed 11 bases from V and 3 bases from J, with 16 bases in between. The CDR3 loop spans 14 amino acids. The germline CDR1 and CDR2 sequences are LNHDA and SQIVND (reference sequence). The CDR3 spells CASEGRSYTGELFF. The DNA of the CDR3 is TGTGCCTCGGAGGGCAGGAGCTACACCGGGGAGCTGTTTTTT. Looking up the rest from reference TRBV19 and TRBJ2-2 gives the full variable domain: DGGITQSPKYLFRKEGQNVTLSCEQNLNHDAMYWYRQDPGQGLRLIYYSQIVNDFQKGDIAEGYSVSREKKESFPLTVTSAQKNPTAFYLCASEGRSYTGELFFGEGSRLTVL.

The rearrangement links TRBV6-5 to TRBJ1-2; D ambiguous. Trimming took 0 bases from V and 7 from J, leaving 15 bases between them. The germline V gene has CDR1 MNHEY and CDR2 SVGAGI. This CDR3 has 15 amino acids. The CDR3 region is CASSYSRARGSGYTF. CDR3 DNA: TGTGCCAGCAGTTACTCCCGGGCCCGCGGAAGTGGCTACACCTTC.

J is TRBJ2-3 and V is TRBV9; 7 positions match TRBD1. The CDR3 totals 16 residues. Germline lookup yields CDR1 SGDLS and CDR2 YYNGEE. The J segment lost 5 bases and the V segment lost 3 bases, leaving 12 bases of the junction unmatched. DNA of the CDR3: TGTGCCAGCAGCGCGACAGGGTGGACTCAATTAGATACGCAGTATTTT. It translates to CASSATGWTQLDTQYF.

The rearrangement joins TRBV6-1 to TRBJ1-1; 7 bases agree with TRBD1. Germline V gives CDR1 MNHNS, CDR2 SASEGT. Trimming took 6 bases from V and 6 from J; bases not matched to a gene: 10. This CDR3 contains 14 residues. CDR3 nucleotide sequence: TGTGCCAGCAGCGCGACAGGGATAGGTGCTGAAGCTTTCTTT. As protein: CASSATGIGAEAFF.

This sequence joins TRBV15 and TRBJ1-1; D remains ambiguous. CDR1 LNHNV and CDR2 YYDKDF come from the germline V gene (reference sequence). Trimming pared 0 bases from V and 4 bases from J, leaving 12 bases between. The CDR3 spans 15 residues. CDR3 in amino acids: CATSRDRYPLTEAFF. The CDR3, as DNA: TGTGCCACCAGCAGAGATCGGTACCCGCTCACTGAAGCTTTCTTT.

This sequence joins TRBV27 and TRBJ2-2; maybe TRBD2 (5 bases). Trimming pared 3 bases from V and 5 bases from J, leaving 19 bases between. The CDR3 extends over 17 amino acids. The germline V gene encodes CDR1 MNHEY and CDR2 SMNVEV (reference sequence). This CDR3 reads CASSLLWGVGWTGELFF. The CDR3 DNA reads TGTGCCAGCAGTTTGTTATGGGGAGTAGGTTGGACCGGGGAGCTGTTTTTT.

This sequence joins TRBV2 and TRBJ2-7; 8 bases match TRBD2. The CDR3 is 14 residues long. Germline CDR1 SNHLY, CDR2 FYNNEI. Unmatched junction bases numbered 12, after V lost 8 bases and J lost 6 bases. The CDR3 DNA reads TGTGCCAGCGCGGGGGGAGGGCCGCTATCCGAGCAGTACTTC. As protein: CASAGGGPLSEQYF.

This clone was detected a few times. The chain has TRBV5-4 and TRBJ1-1; D not resolved. Looked up from germline, CDR1 is SGHNT and CDR2 is YYREEE (reference sequence). This CDR3 has 14 amino acids. The V end was cut by 0 bases, the J end by 0 bases, with 6 bases between. The CDR3: CASSLEYMNTEAFF. The DNA of the CDR3 is TGTGCCAGCAGCTTGGAATATATGAACACTGAAGCTTTCTTT.

This chain connects TRBV30 to TRBJ2-1; possibly TRBD2 for D (7 bases). Per germline, CDR1 GTSNPN and CDR2 SVGIG (reference sequence). The CDR3 contains 15 residues. V lost 5 bases and J 0 bases, leaving 14 bases between the germline ends. The DNA for the CDR3 is TGTGCCTGGGAAGGGGGGGCCAGCTCCTACAATGAGCAGTTCTTC. Protein: CAWEGGASSYNEQFF.

The chain links TRBV6-4 to TRBJ2-7; TRBD1 agrees at 9 bases. The CDR3 spans 15 residues. Germline loops: CDR1 MRHNA, CDR2 SNTAGT. V lost 6 bases to trimming and J lost 5 bases; unmatched junction nucleotides: 11. CDR3 DNA sequence: TGTGCCAGCAGGTCAACAGGGGGCGCAACGGACGAGCAGTACTTC. It codes for CASRSTGGATDEQYF.

This clone was counted between two and nine times. J is TRBJ1-1 and V is TRBV5-6, with D hard to call. The CDR3 extends over 16 amino acids. CDR1 is SGHDT, CDR2 YYEEEE, per germline. V dropped 1 base and J dropped 4 bases, with 17 bases sitting between them. CDR3 sequence: CASSLLIASTGTEAFF. Here the CDR3 DNA reads TGTGCCAGCAGCTTGCTCATCGCTTCGACGGGCACTGAAGCTTTCTTT.

The chain is built from TRBV10-3 and TRBJ1-2, with D unclear. This CDR3 comprises 15 residues. Germline V gene data show CDR1 as ENHRY and CDR2 as SYGVKD. Trimming shortened V by 3 bases and J by 3 bases, and 14 bases separated the two germline ends. The CDR3 DNA is TGTGCCATCAGTGATTGGAAGGGTACTCACTATGGCTACACCTTC. It translates to CAISDWKGTHYGYTF.

The genes are TRBV6-5 and TRBJ2-7, with 7 bases that match TRBD1. Germline values: CDR1 MNHEY, CDR2 SVGAGI. J lost 0 bases, V lost 5 bases, and 7 bases had no gene match. There are 15 residues in the CDR3. CDR3 DNA: TGTGCCAGCAGTCAATCCGGGACAGTCTCCTACGAGCAGTACTTC. Its protein product is CASSQSGTVSYEQYF.

On this clone: The same CDR3 can be traced to other DNA sequences in this sample. The rearrangement joins TRBV27 to TRBJ1-5, with D uncertain. V was shortened by 0 bases and J by 5 bases, with 8 bases between the two germline ends. The CDR3 spans 14 residues. Germline V gene data show CDR1 as MNHEY and CDR2 as SMNVEV (reference sequence). As DNA, the CDR3 is TGTGCCAGCAGTTTATCGGCCGATTATCAGCCCCAGCATTTT. Its protein product is CASSLSADYQPQHF.

CDR3 sequence (DNA): TGCGCCAGCAGCTTTGGACAGGGCCACAATGAGCAGTTCTTC. Translating gives CASSFGQGHNEQFF. The chain couples TRBV4-1 to TRBJ2-1, with 8 bases matching TRBD1. This CDR3 spans 14 amino acids. Germline trimming cut 5 bases from V and 5 bases from J; bases unmatched to any gene: 5. Germline CDR1 MGHRA, CDR2 YSYEKL.

Turning to this clone: This sample also contains other DNA sequences that code for the same CDR3. The V gene is TRBV9, the J gene TRBJ2-1, with TRBD2 matching over 12 bases. Germline lookup yields CDR1 SGDLS and CDR2 YYNGEE. J was trimmed by 7 bases and V by 6 bases; bases with no gene match: 2. CDR3 length: 13 residues. CDR3 sequence reads: CASTTSGSNEQFF. In DNA form, the CDR3 reads TGTGCCAGCACGACTAGCGGGAGTAATGAGCAGTTCTTC.

This chain uses TRBV6-5 with TRBJ1-5; D is unresolved. Germline values: CDR1 MNHEY, CDR2 SVGAGI. This CDR3 has 14 amino acids. Trimming stripped 2 bases from V and 1 base from J, with 6 bases between. The CDR3 coding sequence is TGTGCCAGCAGTTACGGGGAGAGCAATCAGCCCCAGCATTTT. It encodes CASSYGESNQPQHF.